This T cell receptor beta chain emerged from a study of shared clonotypes between healthy human individuals. The CDR3 contains 15 residues. Germline CDR1 MNHEY, CDR2 SMNVEV (reference sequence). With 6 bases clipped from V and 0 bases from J, the junction kept 7 bases outside the gene matches. Produced via immunoSEQ multiplex PCR; TCRdb's table is partial and in-frame only. The table shows 600,000 to 750,000 clones, with about two thirds occurring only once. This clone occurred a few times. The sequence was collected from a woman aged 25 to 45 in good health. The sample comprised memory CD4+ T cells sorted from blood. Subset here: CD45RA-negative fraction. The rearrangement links TRBV27 to TRBJ2-7; TRBD2 aligns across 8 bases. CDR3 loop: CASREIAGSSYEQYF. The CDR3 DNA is TGTGCCAGCAGAGAGATAGCGGGGAGCTCCTACGAGCAGTACTTC.